The next 32 T cell receptor beta chains were all read from a single sample in a study of cytotoxic CD8 clonotypes in ibrutinib-treated CLL. Clones were read by immunoSEQ multiplex PCR, and TCRdb kept only the in-frame ones, dropping some. The repertoire holds about 39,000 clones, with 65% to 70% as singletons. The sample here was PBMCs, taken at disease progression, from a patient treated with ibrutinib. These receptors originate from a human donor with chronic lymphocytic leukemia.

This clone was found once. CDR3 DNA sequence: TGTGCCAGCAGCGTCAAACTAGCGGGAGCAATAGATACGCAGTATTTT. Translating gives CASSVKLAGAIDTQYF. This chain connects TRBV9 to TRBJ2-3; 11 nucleotides align to TRBD2. The germline CDR1 and CDR2 sequences are SGDLS and YYNGEE. J gave up 5 bases and V 2 bases, and 7 bases lay outside the gene matches. There are 16 residues in the CDR3.

This clone was recorded once. This sequence joins TRBV18 and TRBJ1-4, with D uncertain. This CDR3 spans 12 amino acids. Germline V CDR1 and CDR2: KGHSH, LQKENI. V was pared by 3 bases and J by 4 bases, with 3 bases between. CDR3 residues: CASSPYNEKLFF. The CDR3 DNA reads as TGTGCCAGCTCACCTTATAATGAAAAACTGTTTTTT.

The chain uses TRBV6-5 and TRBJ2-1; 13 nucleotides line up with TRBD2. J lost 6 bases, V lost 2 bases, and 1 base had no gene match. The CDR3 totals 15 residues. Germline V gene data show CDR1 as MNHEY and CDR2 as SVGAGI. CDR3 DNA sequence: TGTGCCAGCAGTTACGGGACTAGCGGGACCAATGAGCAGTTCTTC. Encoded protein: CASSYGTSGTNEQFF.

The chain couples TRBV5-4 to TRBJ1-2; 9 nucleotides line up with TRBD1. CDR1 is SGHNT and CDR2 is YYREEE in the germline V gene (reference sequence). The junction had 6 bases not matched to a gene; V was cut back by 0 bases and J by 6 bases. The CDR3 sequence is 15 residues long. In nucleotides, the CDR3 is TGTGCCAGCAGCTTGGCAAAGGGACAGGGAAATGGCTACACCTTC. It is translated as CASSLAKGQGNGYTF.

This sequence joins TRBV19 and TRBJ2-5, with D perhaps TRBD1 or TRBD2 (6 bases each). Germline CDR1 is LNHDA and CDR2 is SQIVND (reference sequence). Trimming removed 3 bases at V and 4 bases at J, with 9 bases between. CDR3 length: 13 amino acids. For the CDR3, the DNA is TGTGCCAGTAGTATCGGGGGCGGAGAGACCCAGTACTTC. As protein: CASSIGGGETQYF.

The V and J genes are TRBV7-9 and TRBJ2-2, with no clear D. Germline values: CDR1 SEHNR, CDR2 FQNEAQ (reference sequence). The CDR3 extends over 15 amino acids. V lost 4 bases to trimming and J lost 2 bases, with 11 bases between them. The CDR3: CASSYTPGNTGELFF. The CDR3, as DNA: TGTGCCAGCAGCTACACCCCCGGTAACACCGGGGAGCTGTTTTTT.

This rearrangement joins TRBV5-4 to TRBJ2-1; D unresolved. The germline V and J ends were trimmed by 0 bases and 6 bases, with 4 bases remaining between them. The CDR3 has 12 residues. Germline lookup yields CDR1 SGHNT and CDR2 YYREEE (reference sequence). The CDR3 sequence: CASSLDSNEQFF. The CDR3 DNA reads as TGTGCCAGCAGCTTGGACAGCAATGAGCAGTTCTTC.

The V call is TRBV11-2, the J call TRBJ1-1; 9 nucleotides match TRBD1. V dropped 5 bases and J dropped 5; count of bases not matched to a gene: 3. The CDR3 covers 13 residues. CDR1 is SGHAT and CDR2 is FQNNGV in the germline V gene. The CDR3 reads CASSTTGGTEAFF. DNA of the CDR3: TGTGCCAGCAGCACGACAGGGGGGACTGAAGCTTTCTTT.

The chain employs TRBV30 and TRBJ2-7, with 7 bases aligning to TRBD2. Germline lookup yields CDR1 GTSNPN and CDR2 SVGIG (reference sequence). The CDR3 is 13 amino acids. With 1 base clipped from V and 4 bases from J, the junction kept 4 bases outside the gene matches. CDR3 DNA sequence: TGTGCCTGGAGTGGGGAGGGGACTTACGAGCAGTACTTC. This gives the protein CAWSGEGTYEQYF.

The chain carries TRBV29-1 and TRBJ1-5; D is unresolved. This CDR3 has 13 residues. Germline CDR1 SQVTM, CDR2 ANQGSEA. CDR3 region: CSIAGDGNQPQHF. The DNA of the CDR3 is TGCAGTATTGCTGGCGATGGGAATCAGCCCCAGCATTTT.

The chain recombines TRBV4-3 with TRBJ2-2; the D gene could be TRBD1 or TRBD2 (6 bases each). V was cut by 3 bases and J by 0 bases, with 11 bases left in between. Germline V gene sequence: CDR1 LGHNA, CDR2 YSLEER. This CDR3 is 16 amino acids long. CDR3 sequence reads: CASSHLGGTNTGELFF. CDR3 DNA sequence: TGCGCCAGCAGCCATTTAGGGGGGACGAACACCGGGGAGCTGTTTTTT.

In its sample, this clone was seen a few times. The chain is built from TRBV7-3 and TRBJ2-1, with TRBD2 matching over 7 bases. This CDR3 comprises 15 residues. CDR1 is SGHTA and CDR2 is FQGTGA in the germline V gene. Trimming took 2 bases from V and 3 from J; bases not matched to a gene: 4. CDR3 loop: CASSLLRGGYNEQFF. In DNA, the CDR3 is TGTGCCAGCAGCTTACTCCGCGGGGGCTACAATGAGCAGTTCTTC. Full variable domain (remainder filled in from reference TRBV7-3 and TRBJ2-1): GAGVSQTPSNKVTEKGKYVELRCDPISGHTALYWYRQSLGQGPEFLIYFQGTGAADDSGLPNDRFFAVRPEGSVSTLKIQRTERGDSAVYLCASSLLRGGYNEQFFGPGTRLTVL.

This clone was detected once. CDR3 DNA: TGTGCCAGCAGCCCAGACGGGGCCTCCTGGTATGGCTACACCTTC. As protein: CASSPDGASWYGYTF. The chain recombines TRBV9 with TRBJ1-2; perhaps TRBD1 as D (5 bases). Trimming pared 4 bases from V and 5 bases from J, leaving 18 bases between. The CDR3 loop spans 15 amino acids. The V gene's germline CDR1 is SGDLS and CDR2 YYNGEE.

The rearrangement links TRBV10-3 to TRBJ2-1, with 9 bases identical to TRBD1. There are 14 residues in the CDR3. Trimming cost V 7 bases and J 1 base; bases outside gene matches: 2. The germline gives CDR1 ENHRY, CDR2 SYGVKD. CDR3 in DNA: TGTGCCATCACCGGACAGGGGTCCTACAATGAGCAGTTCTTC. Its protein product is CAITGQGSYNEQFF.

The chain joins TRBV9 to TRBJ2-7; D remains unclear. Deletions cut 3 bases from V and 0 bases from J, with 10 bases between. The CDR3 has 14 residues. Germline V gene lookup returns CDR1 SGDLS and CDR2 YYNGEE. The CDR3 coding sequence is TGTGCCAGCAGCGGAGAGCTGTACTCCTACGAGCAGTACTTC. Translating gives CASSGELYSYEQYF.

The V call is TRBV28, the J call TRBJ1-4; 8 nucleotides align to TRBD1. V was pared by 7 bases and J by 4 bases, with 8 bases of the junction left unmatched. Per the germline V gene, CDR1 is MDHEN and CDR2 is SYDVKM. CDR3 length equals 15 residues. CDR3 loop: CASKARGQFNEKLFF. The CDR3 DNA is TGTGCCAGCAAGGCCAGGGGGCAATTTAATGAAAAACTGTTTTTT.

The V and J genes are TRBV6-5 and TRBJ1-4; D remains ambiguous. V was trimmed by 2 bases and J by 0 bases, leaving 7 bases between them. In germline, CDR1 is MNHEY, CDR2 SVGAGI. The CDR3 contains 15 residues. CDR3 coding DNA: TGTGCCAGCAGTTACGACACAACAACTAATGAAAAACTGTTTTTT. It codes for CASSYDTTTNEKLFF.

V is TRBV11-2 and J is TRBJ2-1; 8 nucleotides agree with TRBD2. This CDR3 has 15 residues. Trimming cost V 2 bases and J 0 bases; bases outside gene matches: 0. Germline V CDR1 and CDR2: SGHAT, FQNNGV. In DNA form, the CDR3 reads TGTGCCAGCAGCTTACGGGAGGGCTCCTACAATGAGCAGTTCTTC. This codes for CASSLREGSYNEQFF.

This chain connects TRBV18 to TRBJ2-5; 9 positions agree with TRBD1. V trimming: 3 bases; J trimming: 4 bases; junction bases outside the gene matches: 3. The CDR3 covers 14 residues. The germline CDR1 and CDR2 sequences are KGHSH and LQKENI. CDR3 nucleotide sequence: TGTGCCAGCTCACCGGGACAGGGAGGAGAGACCCAGTACTTC. This translates into CASSPGQGGETQYF.

This clone was seen more than once but under ten times. This chain joins TRBV9 and TRBJ1-1, with D possibly matching TRBD1 (5 bases). Germline loops: CDR1 SGDLS, CDR2 YYNGEE. This CDR3 region has 14 residues. Trimming pared 2 bases from V and 0 bases from J, leaving 8 bases between. The CDR3 nucleotides are TGTGCCAGCAGCGTGACAGTTATGAACACTGAAGCTTTCTTT. It is translated as CASSVTVMNTEAFF.

The chain carries TRBV19 and TRBJ2-6; D gene ambiguous. V was clipped by 7 bases and J by 0 bases, with 13 bases between them. The CDR3 sequence is 16 residues long. The germline gives CDR1 LNHDA, CDR2 SQIVND (reference sequence). In nucleotides, the CDR3 is TGTGCCAGTATTAAAGGGTGGTTCTCTGGGGCCAACGTCCTGACTTTC. Amino acid sequence: CASIKGWFSGANVLTF.

In regard to this clone: Other DNA sequences from this sample encode an identical CDR3 as well. The gene calls are TRBV5-1 and TRBJ2-5; 11 bases agree with TRBD2. The germline V gene has CDR1 SGHRS and CDR2 YFSETQ. The CDR3 runs to 15 residues. The V and J ends lost 1 base and 2 bases, in that order; junction bases with no gene match: 1. Here the CDR3 reads CASSLRLAGQETQYF. The CDR3, as DNA: TGCGCCAGCAGCTTGCGACTAGCGGGACAAGAGACCCAGTACTTC.

The chain couples TRBV11-3 to TRBJ2-7; no definite D call. Trimming took 5 bases from V and 2 from J, leaving 19 bases between them. The CDR3 is 16 residues long. CDR1 and CDR2 from the germline V gene are SGHNT and YENEEA. DNA for the CDR3: TGTGCCAGCAGCATCTCCAGCGCCAGGCCCACCTACGAGCAGTACTTC. The encoded protein is CASSISSARPTYEQYF.

The chain employs TRBV11-3 and TRBJ1-1, with D possibly TRBD1 on 5 matching bases. The germline gives CDR1 SGHNT, CDR2 YENEEA. The CDR3 length is 16 residues. The V end was cut by 1 base, the J end by 5 bases, with 17 bases between. The CDR3 sequence is CASSLGVGDVRTEAFF. The CDR3 nucleotides are TGTGCCAGCAGCTTAGGGGTCGGGGACGTTCGAACTGAAGCTTTCTTT. Full variable domain (outside the CDR3, taken from reference TRBV11-3 and TRBJ1-1): EAGVVQSPRYKIIEKKQPVAFWCNPISGHNTLYWYLQNLGQGPELLIRYENEEAVDDSQLPKDRFSAERLKGVDSTLKIQPAELGDSAVYLCASSLGVGDVRTEAFFGQGTRLTVV.

The chain carries TRBV11-3 and TRBJ2-6; 12 bases align to TRBD1. This CDR3 contains 17 residues. CDR1 and CDR2 (germline): SGHNT, YENEEA. V trimming: 7 bases; J trimming: 1 base; junction bases outside the gene matches: 5. The CDR3 bases are TGTGCCAGCACCCCGGGACAGGGGGCTTCTGGGGCCAACGTCCTGACTTTC. Its translation is CASTPGQGASGANVLTF.

This clone was counted only a few times. This sequence joins TRBV2 and TRBJ1-2, with 7 bases lining up with TRBD1. J lost 7 bases, V lost 9 bases, and 14 bases had no gene match. Germline V gene sequence: CDR1 SNHLY, CDR2 FYNNEI. This CDR3 contains 14 residues. CDR3 in DNA: TGTGCCAGGAGTCGACAGGGTACAACGGGTGGCTACACCTTC. This gives the protein CARSRQGTTGGYTF.

The V call is TRBV28, the J call TRBJ2-1; 9 bases align to TRBD2. The CDR3 extends over 16 amino acids. CDR1 is MDHEN and CDR2 is SYDVKM in the germline V gene. V was pared by 2 bases and J by 6 bases, with 8 bases of the junction left unmatched. For the CDR3, the DNA is TGTGCCAGCAGTTTACGGCGGGAGGGCCTAGGCAATGAGCAGTTCTTC. Its translation: CASSLRREGLGNEQFF.

The rearrangement uses TRBV25-1 and TRBJ2-7; 10 bases agree with TRBD1. The CDR3 has 15 residues. The J segment lost 0 bases and the V segment lost 5 bases, leaving 4 bases of the junction unmatched. Germline V gene data show CDR1 as MGHDK and CDR2 as SYGVNS. The DNA for the CDR3 is TGTGCCAGCAGTCCCGGGACAGGGGTCTCCTACGAGCAGTACTTC. This encodes CASSPGTGVSYEQYF.

This clone was observed once. The chain employs TRBV7-2 and TRBJ1-2, with D tentatively TRBD1 (6 bases). Trimming left V 1 base short and J 6 bases short, with 9 bases between. From germline, CDR1 is SGHTA and CDR2 FQGNSA. CDR3 length: 13 amino acids. The CDR3 DNA reads TGTGCCAGCAGCTTAGACAGGGCGGATGGCTACACCTTC. Encoded protein: CASSLDRADGYTF.

The chain recombines TRBV5-4 with TRBJ2-7, with 11 bases lining up with TRBD2. The V gene end was trimmed by 4 bases and the J gene end by 4 bases; junction bases not matched to a gene: 7. Germline V gene data show CDR1 as SGHNT and CDR2 as YYREEE (reference sequence). The CDR3 covers 15 residues. CDR3 sequence: CASSRVLAGVYEQYF. CDR3 coding DNA: TGTGCCAGCAGCAGAGTACTAGCGGGAGTATACGAGCAGTACTTC.

Points on this clone: Additional DNA sequences in this sample encode the identical CDR3. V and J are TRBV27 and TRBJ1-2; weak D call: TRBD1 (5 bases). Germline V gene data show CDR1 as MNHEY and CDR2 as SMNVEV (reference sequence). V dropped 7 bases and J dropped 3 bases, with 12 bases sitting between them. This CDR3 is built from 13 residues. The CDR3 sequence is CASKWGPDYGYTF. DNA for the CDR3: TGTGCCAGCAAATGGGGACCTGACTATGGCTACACCTTC.

As regards this clone: Given the absence of the conserved phenylalanine or tryptophan at the CDR3 end, a read error is likely. The limits of the CDR3 on the DNA are not certain, so only TCRdb's listed CDR3 is given. This chain connects TRBV6-4 to TRBJ1-2; no DNA check was done on the table's D call, TRBD1. CDR1 and CDR2 (germline): MRHNA, SNTAGT. The CDR3 spans 10 amino acids, including both terminal residues. The CDR3 reads CASPGTAFRG.